These 10 T cell receptor beta chains originate from one sample sequenced in a study of shared clonotypes between healthy human individuals. Method: immunoSEQ multiplex PCR; TCRdb's copy keeps in-frame clones and lacks some. The profile covers around 1,100,000 clones, with roughly 77% appearing a single time and more than 0.85% taken by the ten largest. Material for sequencing was memory CD4+ T cells from PBMCs. The sample's subset: CD45RA-negative fraction. These receptors all stem from a man aged 18-30 years in good health. Some clones in this sample may be carry-over from other donors' samples.

The chain recombines TRBV5-1 with TRBJ2-6, with D maybe TRBD1 (6 bases). This CDR3 contains 15 residues. Trimming took 5 bases from V and 0 from J, leaving 9 bases between them. CDR1 and CDR2 from the germline V gene are SGHRS and YFSETQ. Here the CDR3 reads CASRDSLSGANVLTF. The DNA for the CDR3 is TGCGCCAGCAGGGACAGTCTCTCTGGGGCCAACGTCCTGACTTTC.

The V and J genes are TRBV28 and TRBJ2-5; 12 bases are shared with TRBD2. The germline gives CDR1 MDHEN, CDR2 SYDVKM. There are 15 residues in the CDR3. V dropped 5 bases and J dropped 6; count of bases not matched to a gene: 7. DNA of the CDR3: TGTGCCAGCAGTACCCTAGCGGGAGGGCCAAAGACCCAGTACTTC. Its translation: CASSTLAGGPKTQYF.

This clone came up a few times. This chain joins TRBV29-1 and TRBJ1-1; possibly TRBD1 for D (5 bases). Trimming took off 7 bases at V and 4 bases at J, with 16 bases between the two ends. This CDR3 contains 13 residues. The germline V gene encodes CDR1 SQVTM and CDR2 ANQGSEA. The CDR3 loop is CSAGRDLGTEAFF. The CDR3 nucleotides are TGCAGCGCCGGCAGGGACTTGGGCACTGAAGCTTTCTTT.

The chain employs TRBV7-9 and TRBJ2-2; no definite D call. In germline, CDR1 is SEHNR, CDR2 FQNEAQ (reference sequence). The V gene lost 1 base and the J gene lost 5 bases, with 8 bases spanning the gap. The CDR3 has 14 residues. CDR3 protein: CASSLVRETGELFF. The CDR3 DNA follows: TGTGCCAGCAGCTTAGTAAGGGAAACCGGGGAGCTGTTTTTT. Based on the CDR3 plus reference TRBV7-9 and TRBJ2-2, the full variable domain is DTGVSQNPRHKITKRGQNVTFRCDPISEHNRLYWYRQTLGQGPEFLTYFQNEAQLEKSRLLSDRFSAERPKGSFSTLEIQRTEQGDSAMYLCASSLVRETGELFFGEGSRLTVL.

Ten or more counts support this clone. The same CDR3 also results from other DNA sequences found in this sample. The CDR3 protein is CASSRGSGGSTDTQYF. DNA of the CDR3: TGTGCCAGCAGCCGTGGCTCCGGGGGTAGCACAGATACGCAGTATTTT. This chain links TRBV5-4 with TRBJ2-3; TRBD2 is a possible D gene (6 bases). The CDR3 spans 16 residues. The germline V gene has CDR1 SGHNT and CDR2 YYREEE (reference sequence). The V gene lost 4 bases and the J gene lost 0 bases, with 15 bases spanning the gap.

With regard to this clone: The same CDR3 is also encoded by other DNA sequences in this sample. V gene TRBV7-6 combines with J gene TRBJ2-7, with D perhaps matching TRBD2 (5 bases). Trimming removed 0 bases from V and 3 bases from J, with 12 bases in between. CDR3 length: 15 amino acids. The germline V gene encodes CDR1 SGHVS and CDR2 FNYEAQ. The DNA of the CDR3 is TGTGCCAGCAGCTTAGCAGGAGGAGGCGGCTACGAGCAGTACTTC. Its protein is CASSLAGGGGYEQYF. The whole variable domain, filled in from reference TRBV7-6 and TRBJ2-7, reads GAGVSQSPRYKVTKRGQDVALRCDPISGHVSLYWYRQALGQGPEFLTYFNYEAQQDKSGLPNDRFSAERPEGSISTLTIQRTEQRDSAMYRCASSLAGGGGYEQYFGPGTRLTVT.

V and J are TRBV4-3 and TRBJ2-5; 10 bases map to TRBD2. Losses at the gene ends were 1 base for V and 6 bases for J; bases not matched to a gene: 5. Germline lookup yields CDR1 LGHNA and CDR2 YSLEER. CDR3 size: 15 residues. CDR3 loop: CASSQVLAGAKTQYF. CDR3 nucleotides: TGCGCCAGCAGCCAAGTTCTAGCGGGAGCAAAGACCCAGTACTTC.

The chain joins TRBV19 to TRBJ2-3; no definite D call. Germline V gene data show CDR1 as LNHDA and CDR2 as SQIVND (reference sequence). The CDR3 runs to 13 residues. V was cut by 8 bases and J by 7 bases, with 16 bases left in between. CDR3 sequence reads: CASSTPPVHTQYF. For the CDR3, the DNA is TGTGCCAGTTCGACTCCTCCAGTTCATACGCAGTATTTT.

This chain links TRBV5-1 with TRBJ2-2, with 9 bases aligning to TRBD1. CDR3 length equals 15 residues. V shed 5 bases and J 7 bases; nucleotides not matched to a gene: 9. CDR1 is SGHRS, CDR2 YFSETQ, per germline. The CDR3, as DNA: TGCGCCAGCAGAAGGAACCGGGACAGGGTCGGGGAGCTGTTTTTT. This codes for CASRRNRDRVGELFF.

The rearrangement links TRBV10-1 to TRBJ1-5; a possible D gene is TRBD1 (6 bases). Deletions cut 4 bases from V and 2 bases from J, with 9 bases between. The length of the CDR3 is 14 residues. Germline V gene lookup returns CDR1 WNHNN and CDR2 SYGVQD (reference sequence). CDR3 sequence (DNA): TGCGCCAGCAGTGGGGGGGCTTGCAATCAGCCCCAGCATTTT. It yields the protein CASSGGACNQPQHF.